This is a list of T cell receptor beta chains from one sample in a study of blood T cell repertoires in COVID-19. Here immunoSEQ multiplex PCR was the method, and the copy in TCRdb shows in-frame clones only, minus some. The data show roughly 250,000 clones, approximately 91% seen once. The sequencing input was peripheral blood. These receptors all stem from a woman aged 35 to 49 who had recovered from COVID-19. Both conserved end residues are part of each CDR3. The D gene is left open where the match is weak. Size is omitted from some rows. Given values are once, few, many or a class for expanded clones.

clone size: .
J gene: TRBJ1-2
D gene: TRBD1
V gene: TRBV24-1
CDR3 DNA: TGTGCCACCAGTGATACTTCAGGGGGCTATGGCTACACCTTC
CDR3 protein: CATSDTSGGYGYTF

clone size: .
J gene: TRBJ2-3
D gene: TRBD2
V gene: TRBV18
CDR3 DNA: TGTGCCAGCTCAGCCCTGACTAGCGGTACCTTCACAGATACGCAGTATTTT
CDR3 protein: CASSALTSGTFTDTQYF

clone size: .
J gene: TRBJ1-6
D gene: TRBD1
V gene: TRBV28
CDR3 DNA: TGTGCCAGCAGCTCGGGGGGGACAGGGTGGAATTCACCCCTCCACTTT
CDR3 protein: CASSSGGTGWNSPLHF

clone size: .
J gene: TRBJ2-7
D gene: TRBD1
V gene: TRBV6-5
CDR3 DNA: TGTGCCAGCCAGACAGGGTTCGAGCAGTACTTC
CDR3 protein: CASQTGFEQYF

clone size: few
J gene: TRBJ1-5
D gene: TRBD1
V gene: TRBV28
CDR3 DNA: TGTGCCAGCAGCCTAGTAGGGACAGGGGCCTTCGGTAACAATCAGCCCCAGCATTTT
CDR3 protein: CASSLVGTGAFGNNQPQHF

clone size: .
J gene: TRBJ2-5
D gene: .
V gene: TRBV5-1
CDR3 DNA: TGCGCCAGCAGCTTGGGAGGGTGGGAGACCCAGTACTTC
CDR3 protein: CASSLGGWETQYF

clone size: many
J gene: TRBJ2-7
D gene: .
V gene: TRBV20-1
CDR3 DNA: TGCAGTGCTAGGAACCTCGGGACACATCAGTTC
CDR3 protein: CSARNLGTHQF

clone size: .
J gene: TRBJ2-5
D gene: TRBD1
V gene: TRBV27
CDR3 DNA: TGTGCCAGCAGTGCCCGGAGTTCCGGGACAGGGGGGCGGGAGACCCAGTACTTC
CDR3 protein: CASSARSSGTGGRETQYF

clone size: .
J gene: TRBJ2-5
D gene: TRBD2
V gene: TRBV27
CDR3 DNA: TGTGCCAGCAGGAGGTACGGGGGAGGGGAGACCCAGTACTTC
CDR3 protein: CASRRYGGGETQYF

clone size: .
J gene: TRBJ2-7
D gene: TRBD1
V gene: TRBV15
CDR3 DNA: TGTGCCACCAGCATCGCCGGGACAGGTAACTACGAGCAGTACTTC
CDR3 protein: CATSIAGTGNYEQYF

clone size: once
J gene: TRBJ2-3
D gene: .
V gene: TRBV28
CDR3 DNA: TGTGCCAGCAGTACTAAAGACTTTATCGGACACGGGGATACGCAGTATTTT
CDR3 protein: CASSTKDFIGHGDTQYF

clone size: .
J gene: TRBJ2-2
D gene: TRBD2
V gene: TRBV7-2
CDR3 DNA: TGTGCCAGCAGCCCGACTAGACTAGCGGGAGCCATCACCGGGGAGCTGTTTTTT
CDR3 protein: CASSPTRLAGAITGELFF

clone size: few
J gene: TRBJ1-5
D gene: TRBD1
V gene: TRBV6-5
CDR3 DNA: TGTGCCAGCGGCGAGACAGGGGGAGTGCAGCCCCAGCATTTT
CDR3 protein: CASGETGGVQPQHF

clone size: .
J gene: TRBJ2-7
D gene: TRBD1
V gene: TRBV30
CDR3 DNA: TGTGCCTGGAGCTGGGACAGGGGGAAGTACGAGCAGTACTTC
CDR3 protein: CAWSWDRGKYEQYF

clone size: .
J gene: TRBJ1-6
D gene: .
V gene: TRBV30
CDR3 DNA: TGTGCCTGGAGCCCACTATCAGGGGAAATCTCCTATAATTCACCCCTCCACTTT
CDR3 protein: CAWSPLSGEISYNSPLHF

clone size: .
J gene: TRBJ2-2
D gene: TRBD1
V gene: TRBV5-1
CDR3 DNA: TGCGCCAGCAGCGGAGGACAGGGGGGGACCGGGGAGCTGTTTTTT
CDR3 protein: CASSGGQGGTGELFF

clone size: .
J gene: TRBJ2-7
D gene: .
V gene: TRBV28
CDR3 DNA: TGTGCCAGCAGTTTACACAGCTCCTACGAGCAGTACTTC
CDR3 protein: CASSLHSSYEQYF

clone size: .
J gene: TRBJ1-2
D gene: .
V gene: TRBV7-6
CDR3 DNA: TGTGCCAGCAGCTTATGGGCAGGGGATGGCTACACCTTC
CDR3 protein: CASSLWAGDGYTF

clone size: .
J gene: TRBJ1-5
D gene: .
V gene: TRBV19
CDR3 DNA: TGTGCCAGTAGTATAGTGGGTCTTGGAGGGGAGGAGCCCCAGCATTTT
CDR3 protein: CASSIVGLGGEEPQHF

clone size: .
J gene: TRBJ2-3
D gene: .
V gene: TRBV5-6
CDR3 DNA: TGTGCCAGCAGCTTGGTCACTGACACAGATACGCAGTATTTT
CDR3 protein: CASSLVTDTDTQYF

clone size: .
J gene: TRBJ1-3
D gene: .
V gene: TRBV7-6
CDR3 DNA: TGTGCCAGCAGCGCCACAGGGTTCGGACCTCGGAGAAACACCATATATTTT
CDR3 protein: CASSATGFGPRRNTIYF

clone size: .
J gene: TRBJ2-7
D gene: TRBD2
V gene: TRBV7-2
CDR3 DNA: TGTGCCAGCAGCGTCCCTAGCGGGTTCTCCTACGAGCAGTACTTC
CDR3 protein: CASSVPSGFSYEQYF

clone size: .
J gene: TRBJ2-5
D gene: TRBD2
V gene: TRBV4-3
CDR3 DNA: TGCGCCAGCAGCCAAGTATCAAGCGGGGGATTCCAAGAGACCCAGTACTTC
CDR3 protein: CASSQVSSGGFQETQYF

clone size: .
J gene: TRBJ1-3
D gene: TRBD1
V gene: TRBV19
CDR3 DNA: TGTGCCAGCCTTGACAGGGCGAACACCATATATTTT
CDR3 protein: CASLDRANTIYF

clone size: .
J gene: TRBJ1-5
D gene: .
V gene: TRBV10-1
CDR3 DNA: TGCGCCAGCAGGTTGGGCGTCAGGGCTATAAGGGGGCCCCAGCATTTT
CDR3 protein: CASRLGVRAIRGPQHF

clone size: .
J gene: TRBJ1-2
D gene: TRBD1
V gene: TRBV7-9
CDR3 DNA: TGTGCCAGCAGCTCCTGGGACAGGTCCGGCGGTGCTGGCTACACCTTC
CDR3 protein: CASSSWDRSGGAGYTF

clone size: few
J gene: TRBJ1-1
D gene: .
V gene: TRBV21-1
CDR3 DNA: TGTGCCAGCAGCAAAGTGTGGGACAGGGAAAACACTGAAGCTTTCTTT
CDR3 protein: CASSKVWDRENTEAFF

clone size: once
J gene: TRBJ1-6
D gene: TRBD1
V gene: TRBV28
CDR3 DNA: TGTGCCAGCAGTCCATACAGGGGGCTTTCACCCCTCCACTTT
CDR3 protein: CASSPYRGLSPLHF

clone size: .
J gene: TRBJ1-2
D gene: TRBD1
V gene: TRBV30
CDR3 DNA: TGTGCCTGGACTCGGACAGGGTGGTATGGCTACACCTTC
CDR3 protein: CAWTRTGWYGYTF

clone size: many
J gene: TRBJ2-7
D gene: TRBD2
V gene: TRBV7-2
CDR3 DNA: TGTGCCAGCAGCTTAGTAGCGGGCGGCTACGAGCAGTACTTC
CDR3 protein: CASSLVAGGYEQYF

clone size: .
J gene: TRBJ2-7
D gene: TRBD1
V gene: TRBV4-1
CDR3 DNA: TGCGCCAGCAGCCAAGTTTCGACAGGGTACGTACGCGAGCAGTACTTC
CDR3 protein: CASSQVSTGYVREQYF

clone size: .
J gene: TRBJ1-4
D gene: .
V gene: TRBV5-4
CDR3 DNA: TGTGCCAGCAGTCCGAGGGAATCTGAAAAACTGTTTTTT
CDR3 protein: CASSPRESEKLFF

clone size: .
J gene: TRBJ1-4
D gene: .
V gene: TRBV6-5
CDR3 DNA: TGTGCCAGCACGCGACAGGCTAATGAAAAACTGTTTTTT
CDR3 protein: CASTRQANEKLFF

clone size: .
J gene: TRBJ1-6
D gene: TRBD1
V gene: TRBV27
CDR3 DNA: TGTGCCAGCAGCCGACAGGGCTCCGGAGGAAATTCACCCCTCCACTTT
CDR3 protein: CASSRQGSGGNSPLHF

clone size: .
J gene: TRBJ2-5
D gene: .
V gene: TRBV5-1
CDR3 DNA: TGCGCCAGCAGCAACGACAGGACTAGAAAAGAGACCCAGTACTTC
CDR3 protein: CASSNDRTRKETQYF

clone size: .
J gene: TRBJ1-2
D gene: .
V gene: TRBV6-5
CDR3 DNA: TGTGCCAGCAGGGACCGGGGTTTCTATGGCTACACCTTC
CDR3 protein: CASRDRGFYGYTF

clone size: .
J gene: TRBJ2-2
D gene: TRBD1
V gene: TRBV5-1
CDR3 DNA: TGCGCCAGCAGCCCACGAGGACAGGGGACCACCGGGGAGCTGTTTTTT
CDR3 protein: CASSPRGQGTTGELFF

clone size: .
J gene: TRBJ1-4
D gene: TRBD1
V gene: TRBV5-1
CDR3 DNA: TGCGCCAGCAGCTTGGGTGGGACAGCTGCAACTAATGAAAAACTGTTTTTT
CDR3 protein: CASSLGGTAATNEKLFF

clone size: .
J gene: TRBJ1-1
D gene: TRBD1
V gene: TRBV10-2
CDR3 DNA: TGCGCCAGCAGCGCCACGGGACAGAGGTTTGAAGCTTTCTTT
CDR3 protein: CASSATGQRFEAFF

clone size: .
J gene: TRBJ2-3
D gene: .
V gene: TRBV19
CDR3 DNA: TGTGCCAGTAGTATGTCGGACAGTTCTAGCACAGATACGCAGTATTTT
CDR3 protein: CASSMSDSSSTDTQYF

clone size: .
J gene: TRBJ1-2
D gene: TRBD1
V gene: TRBV6-2/TRBV6-3
CDR3 DNA: TGTGCCAGCAGTTACCCCTACGACAGGGGCTATGGCTACACCTTC
CDR3 protein: CASSYPYDRGYGYTF

clone size: .
J gene: TRBJ1-4
D gene: .
V gene: TRBV12-3/TRBV12-4
CDR3 DNA: TGTGCCAGCAGTTTATTAGCTAATGAAAAACTGTTTTTT
CDR3 protein: CASSLLANEKLFF

clone size: .
J gene: TRBJ2-7
D gene: .
V gene: TRBV7-2
CDR3 DNA: TGTGCCAGCAGCTTAGTAACAGACTACGAGCAGTACTTC
CDR3 protein: CASSLVTDYEQYF

clone size: .
J gene: TRBJ1-1
D gene: TRBD1
V gene: TRBV11-3
CDR3 DNA: TGTGCCAGCAGCAAGCACGGGACAGCGAACACTGAAGCTTTCTTT
CDR3 protein: CASSKHGTANTEAFF

clone size: .
J gene: TRBJ2-7
D gene: TRBD1
V gene: TRBV24-1
CDR3 DNA: TGTGCCACCAGTGCAGCACCGGGACAGGGGGACGAGCAGTACTTC
CDR3 protein: CATSAAPGQGDEQYF

clone size: .
J gene: TRBJ1-5
D gene: .
V gene: TRBV30
CDR3 DNA: TGTGCCTGGAGTGGGCGGGGGGCGAGTGCTTACGGGCCCCAGCATTTT
CDR3 protein: CAWSGRGASAYGPQHF

clone size: .
J gene: TRBJ2-2
D gene: TRBD1
V gene: TRBV5-1
CDR3 DNA: TGCGCCAGCAGCTTACAACCGGGACAGGGGAACACCGGGGAGCTGTTTTTT
CDR3 protein: CASSLQPGQGNTGELFF

clone size: .
J gene: TRBJ2-7
D gene: TRBD2
V gene: TRBV7-9
CDR3 DNA: TGTGCCAGCAGCACGACCGCGGGGGGAGACGGGGTTTACGAGCAGTACTTC
CDR3 protein: CASSTTAGGDGVYEQYF

clone size: .
J gene: TRBJ2-2
D gene: .
V gene: TRBV18
CDR3 DNA: TGTGCCAGCTCACCACTGCCGAACCAAGAGGCCGGGGAGCTGTTTTTT
CDR3 protein: CASSPLPNQEAGELFF

clone size: .
J gene: TRBJ1-5
D gene: .
V gene: TRBV7-6
CDR3 DNA: TGTGCCAGCAGCTTAGGAGACGGTGGCGGGTTCGGTCAGCCCCAGCATTTT
CDR3 protein: CASSLGDGGGFGQPQHF

clone size: .
J gene: TRBJ1-5
D gene: .
V gene: TRBV5-5
CDR3 DNA: TGTGCCAGCGCCAGGGGAAGCAATCAGCCCCAGCATTTT
CDR3 protein: CASARGSNQPQHF

clone size: .
J gene: TRBJ2-5
D gene: .
V gene: TRBV16
CDR3 DNA: TGTGCCAGCAGCCAATCAAGTGGGGCGACTGAGACCCAGTACTTC
CDR3 protein: CASSQSSGATETQYF

clone size: .
J gene: TRBJ2-1
D gene: TRBD2
V gene: TRBV2
CDR3 DNA: TGTGCCAGCAGTGAACCCAGCGGGAGACCTGAGCAGTTCTTC
CDR3 protein: CASSEPSGRPEQFF

clone size: .
J gene: TRBJ2-5
D gene: TRBD1
V gene: TRBV6-2/TRBV6-3
CDR3 DNA: TGTGCCAGCAGTTACTTCGGGACAGGAGAAGAGACCCAGTACTTC
CDR3 protein: CASSYFGTGEETQYF